This record concerns one T cell receptor beta chain sequence. As yet, its antigen is unknown. PCR amplification relied on 60 Vbeta primers (plus 13 Jbeta primers). Profiled with immunoSEQ multiplex PCR; TCRdb holds only in-frame clones, not every one. Altogether approximately 190,000 clones are present, over 65% being singletons, with the ten largest covering 2% to 3%. This entry comes from a study of cytomegalovirus exposure and HLA in healthy donors. Study as a whole: HLA-typed donors were the source of 82 million or so unique TCRs, which an early data release held.

Per the germline V gene, CDR1 is SGHRS and CDR2 is YFSETQ. V dropped 4 bases and J dropped 5 bases, with 18 bases sitting between them. The CDR3 is made up of 15 amino acids. Study observations and caveats: Most of the CMV-associated TCR beta chains (in a later analysis) appeared to be HLA-restricted. For most TCR beta V segments, an earlier analysis put the productive rate at about 90% or about 30% of the time. As a later analysis showed, several of the most significant clusters appeared to be linked to common viral pathogens.

Material: PBMCs. This chain uses TRBV5-1 with TRBJ2-5, with D tentatively TRBD1 (6 bases). This clonotype originated in a woman aged 50 to 60 in good health and CMV-seropositive. The CDR3 protein is CASSPGTGTGETQYF. Written as DNA, the CDR3 is TGCGCCAGCAGCCCCGGTACAGGGACGGGGGAGACCCAGTACTTC. The full variable domain, rest sourced from reference TRBV5-1 and TRBJ2-5, is KAGVTQTPRYLIKTRGQQVTLSCSPISGHRSVSWYQQTPGQGLQFLFEYFSETQRNKGNFPGRFSGRQFSNSRSEMNVSTLELGDSALYLCASSPGTGTGETQYFGPGTRLLVL.